Listed here are 31 T cell receptor beta chains from one sample, sequenced in a study of cytomegalovirus exposure and HLA in healthy donors. The PCR made use of 60 Vbeta and 13 Jbeta primers. Sequencing used immunoSEQ multiplex PCR; TCRdb keeps in-frame clones, though not all of them. Of approximately 150,000 clones listed, 55% to 70% were seen once; the top ten hold 3%. Sequencing was performed on PBMCs. Receptor source: a woman in her twenties or thirties in good health and CMV-seropositive.

The rearrangement joins TRBV13 to TRBJ2-2, with D perhaps TRBD2 (6 bases). The CDR3 length is 16 residues. The V and J ends lost 5 bases and 3 bases respectively, with 16 bases between them. Germline V CDR1 and CDR2: PRHDT, FYEKMQ (reference sequence). The CDR3 here is CASSQGGGEDTGELFF. DNA of the CDR3: TGTGCCAGCAGCCAAGGAGGAGGGGAAGACACCGGGGAGCTGTTTTTT.

About this clone: The conserved closing phenylalanine or tryptophan is absent in this CDR3, likely reflecting a read error. The limits of the CDR3 on the DNA are not certain, so only TCRdb's listed CDR3 is given. The chain joins TRBV15 to TRBJ1-1. Per the germline V gene, CDR1 is LNHNV and CDR2 is YYDKDF (reference sequence). The CDR3 has 15 amino acids, counting both end residues. The CDR3 loop is CATSRDRIGGLGVFV.

The rearrangement joins TRBV5-6 to TRBJ1-2, with D possibly being TRBD1 (6 bases). The ends were cut back, 4 bases at V and 4 bases at J, with 20 bases in the middle. The CDR3 contains 16 residues. CDR1 is SGHDT, CDR2 YYEEEE, per germline. The CDR3 is CASSRVNRDMGYGYTF. The CDR3, as DNA: TGTGCCAGCAGCAGAGTTAACAGGGATATGGGCTATGGCTACACCTTC.

The chain is built from TRBV29-1 and TRBJ2-5; 9 positions match TRBD2. The J call may be faulty, since TRBJ2-7 better matches the DNA end. The CDR3 contains 13 residues. Germline lookup yields CDR1 SQVTM and CDR2 ANQGSEA. CDR3 sequence (DNA): TGCAGCGTTGAAGTGGGACTAGCTTACGAGCAGTACTTC. This encodes CSVEVGLAYEQYF.

V gene TRBV29-1 combines with J gene TRBJ2-5; 9 bases are a match to TRBD2. The DNA end is more similar to TRBJ2-7, so the J call may be wrong. Germline V gives CDR1 SQVTM, CDR2 ANQGSEA. CDR3 size: 15 residues. In nucleotides, the CDR3 is TGCAGCGTTGAAGCCGCAGCGGGAGGCTCCTACGAGCAGTACTTC. Translation: CSVEAAAGGSYEQYF.

V gene TRBV9 combines with J gene TRBJ2-3; TRBD1 agrees at 7 bases. This CDR3 has 15 residues. Germline values: CDR1 SGDLS, CDR2 YYNGEE. Losses at the gene ends were 0 bases for V and 0 bases for J; bases not matched to a gene: 1. The CDR3 spells CASSVGQGSTDTQYF. DNA for the CDR3: TGTGCCAGCAGCGTAGGACAGGGAAGCACAGATACGCAGTATTTT.

The V and J genes are TRBV6-4 and TRBJ1-1, with D possibly being TRBD1 (5 bases). Trimming stripped 0 bases from V and 8 bases from J, with 10 bases between. Germline V lookup: CDR1 MRHNA, CDR2 SNTAGT. CDR3 size: 13 residues. The CDR3 loop reads CASSDSTQEEAFF. The CDR3 DNA reads TGTGCCAGCAGTGACTCGACACAGGAGGAAGCTTTCTTT.

This clone was seen once. This chain links TRBV20-1 with TRBJ2-1; the D gene is possibly TRBD2 (6 bases). There are 10 residues in the CDR3. Looked up from germline, CDR1 is DFQATT and CDR2 is SNEGSKA (reference sequence). Trimming stripped 7 bases from V and 9 bases from J, with 10 bases between. The CDR3 DNA sequence: TGCAGTGGTCTGGAGGGTGAGCAGTTCTTC. Its protein is CSGLEGEQFF.

Points on this clone: Other DNA sequences in this sample translate to the same CDR3. The chain uses TRBV4-1 and TRBJ2-2; 8 bases map to TRBD2. Trimming at V came to 1 base and at J to 1 base, leaving 5 bases not matched to a gene. CDR1 and CDR2 from the germline V gene are MGHRA and YSYEKL. This CDR3 region has 17 residues. Written as DNA, the CDR3 is TGCGCCAGCAGCCAAGTGGCGGGGGGCCTGAACACCGGGGAGCTGTTTTTT. Protein: CASSQVAGGLNTGELFF.

The V gene is TRBV28, the J gene TRBJ2-2; 9 bases are shared with TRBD1. Trimming at V came to 6 bases and at J to 6 bases, leaving 8 bases not matched to a gene. The CDR3 runs to 15 residues. Germline V gene data show CDR1 as MDHEN and CDR2 as SYDVKM. The chain's CDR3 is CASSLLHRGPGELFF. In DNA, the CDR3 is TGTGCCAGCAGCCTGCTACACAGGGGGCCCGGGGAGCTGTTTTTT.

The V and J genes are TRBV18 and TRBJ1-5; D uncertain. Germline values: CDR1 KGHSH, CDR2 LQKENI. This CDR3 region has 15 residues. Trimming pared 0 bases from V and 2 bases from J, leaving 8 bases between. The CDR3 DNA reads TGTGCCAGCTCACCACCAGGAGATGGCAATCAGCCCCAGCATTTT. Translation gives CASSPPGDGNQPQHF.

The chain has TRBV27 and TRBJ1-1, with D possibly being TRBD1 (6 bases). Trimming pared 10 bases from V and 5 bases from J, leaving 23 bases between. The CDR3 is 15 residues long. The germline gives CDR1 MNHEY, CDR2 SMNVEV (reference sequence). The CDR3 sequence: CATIQKPGGGTEAFF. The CDR3 DNA is TGTGCCACTATACAAAAACCGGGAGGGGGGACTGAAGCTTTCTTT.

The chain links TRBV30 to TRBJ2-5, with a tentative D call TRBD2 (5 bases). CDR1 is GTSNPN, CDR2 SVGIG, per germline (reference sequence). The length of the CDR3 is 12 residues. The germline V and J ends were trimmed by 7 bases and 11 bases, with 20 bases remaining between them. As DNA, the CDR3 is TGTGCCTTGGACGGACGGTCCTGGGAGCAGTACTTC. Its translation is CALDGRSWEQYF. The full variable domain, its missing parts supplied by reference TRBV30 and TRBJ2-5, is SQTIHQWPATLVQPVGSPLSLECTVEGTSNPNLYWYRQAAGRGLQLLFYSVGIGQISSEVPQNLSASRPQDRQFILSSKKLLLSDSGFYLCALDGRSWEQYFGPGTRLLVL.

The chain links TRBV2 to TRBJ2-5; maybe TRBD1 (6 bases). The J call may be incorrect, as the DNA end agrees better with TRBJ2-7. The CDR3 consists of 15 residues. CDR1 and CDR2 (germline): SNHLY, FYNNEI. The CDR3 loop reads CASSKEAGTSYEQYF. CDR3 bases: TGTGCCAGCAGTAAAGAAGCCGGGACATCCTACGAGCAGTACTTC.

This clone appeared a single time. This chain connects TRBV30 to TRBJ1-1; D not certain. V lost 3 bases, J lost 3 bases, and 11 bases lay in between. Germline assignment: CDR1 GTSNPN and CDR2 SVGIG (reference sequence). The CDR3 is 13 amino acids. CDR3 region: CAWSFLAYTEAFF. The CDR3 region has the DNA TGTGCCTGGAGCTTCTTGGCTTACACTGAAGCTTTCTTT. Together with reference TRBV30 and TRBJ1-1, the CDR3 gives the full variable domain: SQTIHQWPATLVQPVGSPLSLECTVEGTSNPNLYWYRQAAGRGLQLLFYSVGIGQISSEVPQNLSASRPQDRQFILSSKKLLLSDSGFYLCAWSFLAYTEAFFGQGTRLTVV.

This chain uses TRBV7-2 with TRBJ1-2; 7 positions agree with TRBD1. The V and J ends lost 6 bases and 4 bases, in that order; junction bases with no gene match: 5. This CDR3 is built from 13 residues. The V gene's germline CDR1 is SGHTA and CDR2 FQGNSA. Here the CDR3 reads CASRPAGGYGYTF. The CDR3 DNA sequence: TGTGCCAGCAGGCCCGCAGGGGGCTATGGCTACACCTTC.

J is TRBJ2-3 and V is TRBV28; the match to TRBD1 covers 9 bases. Germline V lookup: CDR1 MDHEN, CDR2 SYDVKM. The CDR3 is 15 residues long. The ends lost 5 bases at V and 2 bases at J; junction bases unmatched: 5. The CDR3, as DNA: TGTGCCAGCAGTCCCCGGACAGGGGACACAGATACGCAGTATTTT. Translated: CASSPRTGDTDTQYF.

This clone showed up just a few times. The chain employs TRBV5-1 and TRBJ2-3; D unresolved. CDR3 size: 17 residues. V gave up 0 bases and J gave up 4 bases, with 18 bases separating them. The germline V gene has CDR1 SGHRS and CDR2 YFSETQ. The CDR3 DNA reads TGCGCCAGCAGCTTGGTCGTGGTCTCCATCGGGTCAGATACGCAGTATTTT. Amino acids: CASSLVVVSIGSDTQYF.

The V gene is TRBV30, the J gene TRBJ2-3, with TRBD2 matching over 7 bases. The V segment lost 3 bases and the J segment 4 bases; nucleotides outside the gene matches: 13. There are 16 residues in the CDR3. CDR1 is GTSNPN and CDR2 is SVGIG in the germline V gene (reference sequence). The CDR3: CAWSDVAGRPSDTQYF. DNA for the CDR3: TGTGCCTGGAGCGACGTGGCCGGGAGGCCGTCAGATACGCAGTATTTT.

This clone showed up just a few times. This rearrangement joins TRBV7-8 to TRBJ1-4; 7 bases fit TRBD1. CDR3 length equals 16 residues. V shed 5 bases, J shed 11 bases, and the junction held 17 bases outside the gene matches. CDR1 and CDR2 from the germline V gene are SGHVS and FQNEAQ. The CDR3 DNA is TGTGCCAGCAGCCTTCAAACGACAGGGAGAATAGAGAAACTGTTTTTT. This sequence encodes CASSLQTTGRIEKLFF.

The V gene is TRBV9, the J gene TRBJ2-1; 7 nucleotides line up with TRBD2. This CDR3 has 16 amino acids. Trimming cost V 3 bases and J 3 bases; bases outside gene matches: 9. Germline CDR1 is SGDLS and CDR2 is YYNGEE. The CDR3 region has the DNA TGTGCCAGCAGCGCCCCCTCGGGGACTAACTACAATGAGCAGTTCTTC. Translating it yields CASSAPSGTNYNEQFF. Full variable domain (remainder filled in from reference TRBV9 and TRBJ2-1): DSGVTQTPKHLITATGQRVTLRCSPRSGDLSVYWYQQSLDQGLQFLIQYYNGEERAKGNILERFSAQQFPDLHSELNLSSLELGDSALYFCASSAPSGTNYNEQFFGPGTRLTVL.

This clone has a handful of counts. The V and J genes are TRBV6-6 and TRBJ1-2, with 9 bases lining up with TRBD1. CDR1 is MNHNY and CDR2 is SVGAGI in the germline V gene (reference sequence). The CDR3 consists of 14 residues. V lost 0 bases to trimming and J lost 4 bases; unmatched junction nucleotides: 0. Here the CDR3 reads CASSYSTGGYGYTF. CDR3 coding DNA: TGTGCCAGCAGTTACTCGACAGGGGGCTATGGCTACACCTTC.

The rearrangement joins TRBV7-2 to TRBJ2-3, with a weak D call TRBD2 (7 bases). Looked up from germline, CDR1 is SGHTA and CDR2 is FQGNSA. The CDR3 is 15 residues long. Trimming removed 1 base from V and 7 bases from J, with 15 bases in between. DNA for the CDR3: TGTGCCAGCAGCTTAGAGGGGGGGCCCCGTCATACGCAGTATTTT. Residues: CASSLEGGPRHTQYF.

The chain uses TRBV7-9 and TRBJ1-3; no clear D gene. The CDR3 has 14 amino acids. Trimming removed 4 bases from V and 9 bases from J, with 16 bases in between. The V gene's germline CDR1 is SEHNR and CDR2 FQNEAQ (reference sequence). The CDR3 region has the DNA TGTGCCAGCAGCTCCCAGGATAGGATACGCACCATATATTTT. This sequence encodes CASSSQDRIRTIYF.

The rearrangement links TRBV7-3 to TRBJ1-2, with TRBD1 matching 7 bases. This CDR3 has 15 amino acids. Germline assignment: CDR1 SGHTA and CDR2 FQGTGA. J lost 3 bases, V lost 5 bases, and 9 bases had no gene match. CDR3 region: CASSPTGVEDYGYTF. DNA of the CDR3: TGTGCCAGCAGCCCTACAGGGGTAGAGGACTATGGCTACACCTTC.

J is TRBJ2-7 and V is TRBV21-1; the D call TRBD2 from the table was never checked on the DNA. TRBV21-1 is recorded as a pseudogene. The CDR3 runs 10 residues. The CDR3 spells CASVRYEQYF. The DNA for the CDR3 is TGTGCCTCCGTGAGATACGAGCAGTACTTC.

The CDR3 bases are TGTGCCATCAGTGAGTCGGACAGGGGGCACGACGAGCAGTACTTC. Protein product: CAISESDRGHDEQYF. This chain joins TRBV10-3 and TRBJ2-5, with 11 positions matching TRBD1. The J call is uncertain, as TRBJ2-7 better fits the DNA end. Germline-derived CDR1 and CDR2 are ENHRY and SYGVKD. The length of the CDR3 is 15 residues.

V usage is TRBV6-1 and J usage is TRBJ1-5; D is possibly TRBD1 (6 bases). The CDR3 spans 17 residues. Germline loops: CDR1 MNHNS, CDR2 SASEGT. V was cut by 3 bases and J by 3 bases, with 18 bases left in between. The CDR3 here is CASSDVGHKGANQPQHF. The CDR3 DNA reads as TGTGCCAGCAGTGATGTGGGACACAAAGGGGCCAATCAGCCCCAGCATTTT.

Details on this clone: The junction differs from germline at one of its ends, possibly a read error. CDR3 nucleotides: TGTGCCAGCAGTTCCCGGGTCTATGTCTACACCTTC. It translates to CASSSRVYVYTF. The V and J genes are TRBV28 and TRBJ1-2; D ambiguous. The CDR3 is 12 amino acids. CDR1 MDHEN and CDR2 SYDVKM come from the germline V gene.

The chain uses TRBV4-1 and TRBJ2-1; D perhaps matches TRBD2 (6 bases). Trimming removed 3 bases at V and 0 bases at J, with 18 bases between. Germline CDR1 is MGHRA and CDR2 is YSYEKL. The CDR3 extends over 18 amino acids. This CDR3 is CASSQPGRKAGSYNEQFF. The CDR3 DNA reads TGCGCCAGCAGCCAGCCGGGACGGAAAGCGGGCTCCTACAATGAGCAGTTCTTC.

This clone was detected ten times or more. CDR3 sequence: CASTGFSSGAYNEQFF. The DNA of the CDR3 is TGTGCCAGTACGGGGTTCTCTAGCGGGGCGTACAATGAGCAGTTCTTC. The chain carries TRBV19 and TRBJ2-1, with TRBD2 identical over 9 bases. V gave up 7 bases and J gave up 4 bases; unmatched junction bases: 11. The CDR3 is 16 residues long. Looked up from germline, CDR1 is LNHDA and CDR2 is SQIVND (reference sequence). Based on the CDR3 plus reference TRBV19 and TRBJ2-1, the full variable domain is DGGITQSPKYLFRKEGQNVTLSCEQNLNHDAMYWYRQDPGQGLRLIYYSQIVNDFQKGDIAEGYSVSREKKESFPLTVTSAQKNPTAFYLCASTGFSSGAYNEQFFGPGTRLTVL.